This entry concerns a single TCR beta chain. Combining a sample-barcoded 5' primer with a J-beta primer mix, a second PCR ran for about 6 to 11 cycles. MiXCR, applied by TCRdb to the 5' RACE reads, yields one record per CDR3 protein. The sample includes some 1.7 million distinct CDR3 sequences, about 28% seen only once; the top ten take about 7.7%. This CDR3 has 14 residues. The germline V gene has CDR1 MNHEY and CDR2 SVGEGT. The V segment lost 5 bases and the J segment 10 bases; nucleotides outside the gene matches: 12. This sample is drawn from a study of blood T cells in healthy people across ages.

The chain has TRBV6-2 or TRBV6-3 and TRBJ1-2, with 8 bases identical to TRBD1. What was sequenced was blood. The TCR comes from a young woman in good health. The CDR3 reads CASSPRQGRDDYTF. CDR3 sequence (DNA): TGTGCCAGCAGTCCTCGACAGGGGAGGGACGACTACACCTTC.